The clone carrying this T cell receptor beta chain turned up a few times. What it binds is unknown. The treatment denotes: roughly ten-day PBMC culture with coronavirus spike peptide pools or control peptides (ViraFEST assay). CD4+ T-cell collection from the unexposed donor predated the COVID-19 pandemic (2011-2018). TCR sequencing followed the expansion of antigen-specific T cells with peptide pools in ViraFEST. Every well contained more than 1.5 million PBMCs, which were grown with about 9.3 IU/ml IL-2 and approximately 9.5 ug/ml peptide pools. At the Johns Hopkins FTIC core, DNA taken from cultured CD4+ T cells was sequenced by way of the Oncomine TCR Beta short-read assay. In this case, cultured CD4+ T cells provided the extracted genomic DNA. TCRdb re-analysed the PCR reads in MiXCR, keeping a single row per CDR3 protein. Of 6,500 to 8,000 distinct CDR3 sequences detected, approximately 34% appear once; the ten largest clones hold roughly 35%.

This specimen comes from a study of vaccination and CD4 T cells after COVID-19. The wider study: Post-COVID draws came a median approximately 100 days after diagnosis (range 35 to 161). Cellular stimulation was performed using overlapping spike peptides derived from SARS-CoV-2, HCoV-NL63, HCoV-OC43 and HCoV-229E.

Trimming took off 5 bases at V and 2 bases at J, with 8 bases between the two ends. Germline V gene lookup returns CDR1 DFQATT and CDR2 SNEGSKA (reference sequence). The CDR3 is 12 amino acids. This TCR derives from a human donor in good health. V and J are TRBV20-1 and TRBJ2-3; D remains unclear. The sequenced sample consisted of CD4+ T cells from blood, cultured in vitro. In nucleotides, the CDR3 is TGCAGTGCTGTGAAGGACACAGATACGCAGTATTTT. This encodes CSAVKDTDTQYF.